The rows below give T cell receptor beta chains drawn from one sample of a study of blood T cells in healthy people across ages. TCRdb passed the 5' RACE reads through MiXCR, listing each CDR3 protein once. The profile shows 750,000 to 950,000 distinct CDR3 sequences, around a quarter of them singletons. The sample was also reused in another study, on T cells of mothers and their children.

The sequencing input was blood. The receptors shown here come from a boy younger than 18 in good health. Each CDR3 is given with its conserved first and last residue. The D gene is left open where the match is weak. Clone size is given for some rows only: seen once, a few or many times, or a class if the clone is expanded.

TRBJ2-3,.,few,TRBV6-6,CASGAASTDTQYF,TGTGCCAGCGGGGCAGCGAGCACAGATACGCAGTATTTT
TRBJ2-1,TRBD2,.,TRBV5-1,CASSALLAGDYNEQFF,TGCGCCAGCAGCGCTCTACTAGCGGGGGACTACAATGAGCAGTTCTTC
TRBJ1-4,TRBD1,.,TRBV5-5,CASSKDRARSNEKLFF,TGTGCCAGCAGCAAAGACAGGGCCCGTTCTAATGAAAAACTGTTTTTT
TRBJ2-1,TRBD2,.,TRBV7-2,CASYLAGGQYNEQFF,TGTGCCAGCTACCTAGCGGGGGGGCAATACAATGAGCAGTTCTTC
TRBJ2-4,.,.,TRBV5-1,CASSLDSVGRNIQYF,TGCGCCAGCAGCTTGGACTCAGTCGGGCGAAACATTCAGTACTTC
TRBJ1-2,.,.,TRBV6-5,CASRVNDKGYTF,TGTGCCAGCAGGGTAAATGACAAGGGCTACACCTTC
TRBJ2-7,.,few,TRBV7-9,CASSLSGGPHPYEQYF,TGTGCCAGCAGCTTAAGTGGGGGCCCTCATCCCTACGAGCAGTACTTC
TRBJ1-6,.,.,TRBV2,CASSEALSSPLHF,TGTGCCAGCAGTGAAGCGCTGAGTTCACCCCTCCACTTT
TRBJ2-7,.,many,TRBV3-1,CASSQGGTYEQYF,TGTGCCAGCAGCCAAGGGGGCACCTACGAGCAGTACTTC
TRBJ1-6,.,.,TRBV3-1,CASSQGRGQSLDSPLHF,TGTGCCAGCAGCCAAGGCCGCGGACAGTCTTTGGATTCACCCCTCCACTTT
TRBJ1-2,TRBD1,.,TRBV6-5,CASRFHGTGAPQSGYTF,TGTGCCAGCAGATTTCACGGGACAGGGGCGCCTCAAAGCGGCTACACCTTC
TRBJ2-1,TRBD2,.,TRBV13,CASSFEGGGNYNEQFF,TGTGCCAGCAGCTTCGAGGGCGGGGGGAACTACAATGAGCAGTTCTTC
TRBJ2-7,.,.,TRBV7-9,CASSWKATGSAYEQYF,TGTGCCAGCAGCTGGAAAGCTACAGGGAGCGCCTACGAGCAGTACTTC
TRBJ2-7,TRBD2,.,TRBV20-1,CSPLGGRYEQYF,TGCAGCCCACTGGGAGGGAGATACGAGCAGTACTTC
TRBJ2-7,.,few,TRBV7-3,CASSPYGGDNEQYF,TGTGCCAGCAGCCCCTATGGAGGCGACAACGAGCAGTACTTC
TRBJ2-7,.,few,TRBV6-5,CASSYSTSGEQYF,TGTGCCAGCAGTTACTCGACTTCGGGCGAGCAGTACTTC
TRBJ1-4,TRBD1,few,TRBV20-1,CSARTGLDEKLFF,TGCAGTGCAAGGACAGGACTGGATGAAAAACTGTTTTTT
TRBJ2-5,.,few,TRBV9,CASSVMGGAPQETQYF,TGTGCCAGCAGCGTAATGGGGGGCGCCCCCCAAGAGACCCAGTACTTC
TRBJ1-5,TRBD1,few,TRBV29-1,CSVGQGFQPQHF,TGCAGCGTGGGACAGGGGTTTCAGCCCCAGCATTTT
TRBJ2-7,.,.,TRBV29-1,CSAGRAYEQYF,TGCAGCGCGGGAAGAGCCTACGAGCAGTACTTC
TRBJ2-7,TRBD1,few,TRBV11-2,CASSSEYGTGVMYF,TGTGCCAGCAGCTCAGAATACGGGACAGGTGTAATGTACTTC
TRBJ2-1,TRBD2,few,TRBV28,CASSWSGRVHEQFF,TGTGCCAGCAGTTGGTCAGGGAGGGTCCATGAGCAGTTCTTC
TRBJ1-5,.,.,TRBV2,CASSKQGGQPQHF,TGTGCCAGCAGTAAACAGGGCGGTCAGCCCCAGCATTTT
TRBJ2-3,.,.,TRBV28,CASSLIRPDTQYF,TGTGCCAGCAGTTTAATTCGACCAGATACGCAGTATTTT
TRBJ2-3,.,.,TRBV20-1,CSARGTGADTQYF,TGCAGTGCTAGGGGTACGGGGGCAGATACGCAGTATTTT
TRBJ2-4,.,.,TRBV20-1,CSATLALAKNIQYF,TGCAGTGCTACTCTTGCACTAGCCAAAAACATTCAGTACTTC
TRBJ2-3,TRBD2,.,TRBV10-2,CASRWAGGLASDTQYF,TGCGCCAGCAGATGGGCCGGCGGACTAGCGTCAGATACGCAGTATTTT
TRBJ2-5,.,.,TRBV5-1,CASSPEGEPNSKETHYF,TGCGCCAGCAGCCCCGAAGGGGAGCCGAACTCGAAAGAGACCCACTACTTC